Listed below are T cell receptor beta chains from one sample, sequenced in a study of cytomegalovirus exposure and HLA in healthy donors. The assay was immunoSEQ multiplex PCR, and TCRdb's table has in-frame clones only and misses some. Of under 300,000 clones listed, 92% are singletons. Sequenced sample: PBMCs. Receptors were obtained from a girl aged 2-10 years in good health and CMV-seronegative. Both conserved end residues are part of each CDR3. Each record gives: J gene, D gene, clone size, V gene, CDR3 protein, CDR3 DNA. A D gene is named only where the DNA matches it firmly. Some rows mark clone size as missing; the rest say once, few, many or name a class of expanded clone.

TRBJ1-2	-	-	TRBV19	CASTSAGDGYTF	TGTGCCAGTACCTCAGCAGGGGATGGCTACACCTTC
TRBJ2-5	TRBD2	-	TRBV7-8	CASSLALGTTPGETQYF	TGTGCCAGCAGCTTAGCACTAGGGACTACCCCGGGAGAGACCCAGTACTTC
TRBJ2-1	TRBD2	-	TRBV5-1	CASSSGLAGSNEQFF	TGCGCCAGCAGCTCAGGACTAGCGGGCAGCAATGAGCAGTTCTTC
TRBJ1-1	TRBD1	-	TRBV6-1	CASSLDRVNTEAFF	TGTGCCAGCAGTCTCGACAGGGTGAACACTGAAGCTTTCTTT
TRBJ2-1	TRBD2	once	TRBV5-1	CASSLGLINGRGNYNEQFF	TGCGCCAGCAGCTTGGGGTTAATCAACGGGAGGGGCAACTACAATGAGCAGTTCTTC
TRBJ2-7	TRBD1	-	TRBV28	CASKVGEPGQVAYEQYF	TGTGCCAGCAAGGTTGGTGAACCGGGACAGGTCGCCTACGAGCAGTACTTC
TRBJ1-3	-	-	TRBV27	CASSLSSATGNTIYF	TGTGCCAGCAGTTTATCGAGCGCAACTGGAAACACCATATATTTT
TRBJ1-1	-	-	TRBV7-2	CASSLGAGGTEAFF	TGTGCCAGCAGCTTAGGGGCGGGGGGCACTGAAGCTTTCTTT
TRBJ2-7	TRBD1	-	TRBV6-1	CASSEWGQGFEQYF	TGTGCCAGCAGTGAGTGGGGACAGGGGTTCGAGCAGTACTTC
TRBJ1-6	-	-	TRBV28	CASSLIQGFYNSPLHF	TGTGCCAGCAGTCTCATCCAGGGCTTCTATAATTCACCCCTCCACTTT
TRBJ2-3	TRBD2	few	TRBV5-1	CASSWTSGTDTQYF	TGCGCCAGCAGCTGGACTAGTGGCACAGATACGCAGTATTTT
TRBJ1-1	-	-	TRBV5-1	CASSRGGNTEAFF	TGCGCCAGCAGCCGGGGGGGGAACACTGAAGCTTTCTTT
TRBJ2-7	TRBD2	-	TRBV11-1	CASSSLAGGNEQYF	TGTGCCAGCAGCTCCCTAGCGGGGGGTAACGAGCAGTACTTC
TRBJ1-1	-	once	TRBV2	CASPSRWGTEAFF	TGTGCCAGCCCCAGTCGATGGGGGACTGAAGCCTTCTTT
TRBJ1-1	-	-	TRBV6-5	CASSLQAFF	TGTGCCAGCAGCCTACAAGCTTTCTTT
TRBJ2-3	TRBD1	-	TRBV23-1	CASSQTKTGGGTDTQYF	TGCGCCAGCAGTCAAACCAAAACAGGGGGCGGCACAGATACGCAGTATTTT
TRBJ2-7	TRBD1	-	TRBV6-5	CASSYSTGGFYEQYF	TGTGCCAGCAGTTACTCAACAGGGGGCTTCTACGAGCAGTACTTC
TRBJ2-7	TRBD2	-	TRBV30	CAWSRLAGGLYFATSYEQYF	TGTGCCTGGAGTCGTTTAGCGGGAGGGTTATATTTCGCGACCTCCTACGAGCAGTACTTC
TRBJ2-7	-	-	TRBV14	CASSPLGTGRSYEQYF	TGTGCCAGCAGCCCCCTCGGCACAGGCCGCTCCTACGAGCAGTACTTC
TRBJ2-7	-	-	TRBV27	CASRPAPYLGSQYF	TGTGCCAGCAGGCCGGCCCCCTATCTGGGGAGCCAGTACTTC
TRBJ1-4	-	-	TRBV27	CASGYSGRNEKLFF	TGTGCCAGCGGTTACAGCGGACGGAATGAAAAACTGTTTTTT
TRBJ1-5	-	-	TRBV18	CASSSGSNQPQHF	TGTGCCAGCTCAAGTGGCAGCAATCAGCCCCAGCATTTT
TRBJ1-6	-	-	TRBV23-1	CASSQAHNSPLHF	TGCGCCAGCAGCCAGGCTCATAATTCACCCCTCCACTTT
TRBJ2-1	TRBD2	-	TRBV6-5	CASRPGLAGVVEQFF	TGTGCCAGCAGACCCGGACTAGCGGGAGTAGTTGAGCAGTTCTTC
TRBJ2-7	TRBD2	-	TRBV27	CASSYGTSGRLLEQYF	TGTGCCAGCAGTTATGGGACTAGCGGGAGACTCTTAGAGCAGTACTTC
TRBJ2-1	-	-	TRBV7-2	CASSSGLSYNEQFF	TGTGCCAGCAGCTCCGGACTCAGTTACAATGAGCAGTTCTTC
TRBJ2-5	TRBD2	once	TRBV5-4	CASSSPSGRREQYF	TGTGCCAGCAGCTCCCCTAGCGGGAGAAGGGAGCAGTACTTC
TRBJ2-5	-	once	TRBV7-7	CASSLSPQETQYF	TGTGCTAGCAGCTTATCCCCGCAAGAGACCCAGTACTTC
TRBJ2-7	TRBD1	-	TRBV7-2	CASSLGVGTGYYEQYF	TGTGCCAGCAGCTTAGGAGTCGGGACAGGCTACTACGAGCAGTACTTC
TRBJ2-7	-	-	TRBV10-3	CAISAGRLEQYF	TGTGCCATCAGTGCTGGGCGCTTAGAGCAGTACTTC
TRBJ1-1	TRBD1	-	TRBV7-3	CASSLGTGLGTEAFF	TGTGCCAGCAGCTTAGGGACAGGCTTGGGGACTGAAGCTTTCTTT
TRBJ2-1	-	-	TRBV7-9	CASSFIENEQFF	TGTGCCAGCAGCTTCATAGAGAATGAGCAGTTCTTC
TRBJ1-5	-	-	TRBV20-1	CSASRGQPQHF	TGCAGTGCTAGCAGGGGTCAGCCCCAGCATTTT
TRBJ1-1	TRBD1	-	TRBV30	CAWDRTGGLGTEAFF	TGTGCCTGGGATCGGACAGGGGGCCTGGGCACTGAAGCTTTCTTT
TRBJ1-6	-	-	TRBV5-4	CASSVRTDNSPLHF	TGTGCCAGCAGTGTGAGGACAGATAATTCACCCCTCCACTTT
TRBJ2-3	-	-	TRBV19	CASSIQASVIPDTQYF	TGTGCCAGTAGTATACAGGCTAGCGTGATCCCAGATACGCAGTATTTT
TRBJ2-1	-	-	TRBV28	CASSITGLGYNEQFF	TGTGCCAGCAGTATCACAGGGTTGGGCTACAATGAGCAGTTCTTC
TRBJ2-3	-	-	TRBV7-9	CASSLDLAGGRADTQYF	TGTGCCAGCAGCTTAGATTTGGCAGGGGGGCGGGCAGATACGCAGTATTTT
TRBJ2-2	-	-	TRBV2	CASSPRVGQAGELFF	TGTGCCAGCAGTCCCAGGGTGGGGCAGGCCGGGGAGCTGTTTTTT
TRBJ1-5	TRBD1	-	TRBV4-1	CASSQEDRFDRGSLQPQHF	TGCGCCAGCAGCCAAGAGGATCGATTCGACAGGGGATCACTTCAGCCCCAGCATTTT
TRBJ2-2	-	-	TRBV4-1	CASSLLHLAATGELFF	TGCGCCAGCAGCCTTCTGCACCTAGCCGCCACCGGGGAGCTGTTTTTT
TRBJ1-4	TRBD1	-	TRBV10-3	CAIRSGTGWREKLFF	TGTGCCATCAGATCAGGGACAGGATGGAGAGAAAAACTGTTTTTT
TRBJ2-4	-	-	TRBV19	CASSPENIQYF	TGTGCCAGTAGTCCCGAAAACATTCAGTACTTC
TRBJ2-7	TRBD2	once	TRBV7-6	CASSLGLAGASYEQYF	TGTGCCAGCAGCCTCGGACTAGCGGGAGCTTCGTACGAGCAGTACTTC
TRBJ2-5	-	-	TRBV7-9	CASSSIRLPQETQYF	TGTGCCAGCAGCTCCATACGACTGCCCCAAGAGACCCAGTACTTC
TRBJ2-3	-	once	TRBV28	CASSLEPFGQYF	TGTGCCAGCAGTCTCGAGCCCTTTGGGCAGTATTTT
TRBJ1-1	-	-	TRBV5-6	CASSFEGMNTEAFF	TGTGCCAGCAGCTTTGAGGGTATGAACACTGAAGCTTTCTTT
TRBJ1-2	TRBD1	-	TRBV5-1	CASSLAPGGNYGYTF	TGCGCCAGCAGCTTGGCCCCAGGGGGTAACTATGGCTACACCTTC
TRBJ1-2	TRBD1	-	TRBV28	CASSLGGQGAGYTF	TGTGCCAGCAGTTTGGGGGGACAGGGGGCCGGCTACACCTTC
TRBJ1-2	TRBD1	-	TRBV19	CASSMVGGSGYTF	TGTGCCAGTAGTATGGTAGGGGGCAGTGGCTACACCTTC